This is a list of T cell receptor beta chains from one sample in a study of blood T cells in healthy people across ages. MiXCR, applied by TCRdb to the 5' RACE reads, yields one record per CDR3 protein. This table holds 750,000 to 950,000 distinct CDR3 sequences, 25% to 30% found once. These same records also appear under a second study, on T cells of mothers and their children.

Sequencing was done on a sample of blood. These receptors all stem from a woman aged 40 to 50 in good health. Each CDR3 is given with its conserved first and last residue. D genes are given only for firm matches. Some rows have no size entry. The others give once, few or many, or a class for an expanded clone.

J | size | V | D | CDR3 | DNA
TRBJ2-7 | . | TRBV20-1 | TRBD1 | CSARGDRGFGYEQYF | TGCAGTGCTAGAGGGGACAGGGGATTTGGCTACGAGCAGTACTTC
TRBJ2-7 | . | TRBV30 | . | CAWSVRGEQYF | TGTGCCTGGAGTGTACGGGGCGAGCAGTACTTC
TRBJ2-1 | . | TRBV6-1 | . | CASIPEISSYNEQFF | TGTGCCAGCATCCCTGAGATTAGCTCCTACAATGAGCAGTTCTTC
TRBJ2-7 | many | TRBV10-3 | TRBD2 | CAISDSSGTDEQYF | TGTGCCATCAGTGATTCTAGCGGGACCGACGAGCAGTACTTC
TRBJ2-1 | many | TRBV7-2 | TRBD2 | CASSPKLAGSYNEQFF | TGTGCCAGCAGCCCGAAACTAGCGGGGTCCTACAATGAGCAGTTCTTC
TRBJ2-7 | few | TRBV6-1 | TRBD2 | CASSEALLGLAGGGYGQYF | TGTGCCAGCAGTGAAGCGCTTCTTGGACTAGCGGGGGGAGGTTACGGGCAGTACTTC
TRBJ2-6 | few | TRBV12-3/TRBV12-4 | . | CASSHPAGANVRTF | TGTGCCAGCAGCCATCCGGCGGGGGCCAACGTCCGGACTTTC
TRBJ2-1 | few | TRBV20-1 | TRBD2 | CSARAQDVAGSYNEQFF | TGCAGTGCTAGAGCCCAGGATGTAGCGGGGTCCTACAATGAGCAGTTCTTC
TRBJ2-7 | few | TRBV28 | . | CASSLLYGRSDEQYF | TGTGCCAGCAGTTTATTATACGGCAGATCTGACGAGCAGTACTTC
TRBJ2-7 | few | TRBV6-1 | TRBD2 | CASSDRRGGSYNEQYF | TGTGCCAGCAGTGACAGGCGGGGGGGCTCCTACAATGAGCAGTACTTC
TRBJ1-1 | once | TRBV7-2 | . | CASSSGQRYYEAFF | TGTGCCAGCAGCTCAGGACAGAGGTATTACGAAGCTTTCTTT
TRBJ2-2 | . | TRBV5-1 | TRBD2 | CASSWGTSGANTGELFF | TGCGCCAGCAGCTGGGGGACTAGCGGGGCTAACACCGGGGAGCTGTTTTTT
TRBJ2-1 | few | TRBV7-3 | . | CASSFGGLTEQFF | TGTGCCAGCAGCTTCGGGGGCCTCACTGAGCAGTTCTTC
TRBJ2-5 | . | TRBV7-3 | . | CASSYGGPFNEQYF | TGTGCCAGCAGCTATGGCGGTCCGTTCAATGAGCAGTACTTC
TRBJ1-5 | . | TRBV6-6 | . | CASTRTSGDQPQHF | TGTGCCAGCACTAGAACTTCAGGAGATCAGCCCCAGCATTTT
TRBJ2-1 | many | TRBV7-2 | . | CASSLKYGGPYNEQFF | TGTGCCAGCAGCTTAAAGTACGGGGGCCCCTACAATGAGCAGTTCTTC